This T cell receptor (beta chain) was captured in a study of T cell responses to AZD1222 COVID-19 vaccine. Study-level findings and limits: Repertoire sampling was restricted to post-peak T cell response timepoints. Just 5 or 6 AZD1222 recipients tested seropositive at baseline.

Notes on this clone: Its antigen remains unidentified.

TCRdb's table, derived via immunoSEQ multiplex PCR, lists solely in-frame clones and lacks some. The sample comprises 95,000 to 150,000 clones, around 89% of which are singletons, and around 3.3% rests with the top ten. Germline V gene lookup returns CDR1 MNHEY and CDR2 SVGEGT. With 6 bases removed from V and 2 bases from J, the gap between germline ends came to 26 bases. CDR3 length: 19 residues. The sample here was peripheral blood, taken on day 0 of AZD1222 vaccination. This TCR derives from an adult in good health. The genes are TRBV6-2 or TRBV6-3 and TRBJ2-4; D possibly corresponds to TRBD2 (5 bases). The CDR3 protein is CASSPILGSGIGSKNIQYF. Written as DNA, the CDR3 is TGTGCCAGCAGCCCTATTCTCGGGTCCGGGATTGGATCCAAAAACATTCAGTACTTC.